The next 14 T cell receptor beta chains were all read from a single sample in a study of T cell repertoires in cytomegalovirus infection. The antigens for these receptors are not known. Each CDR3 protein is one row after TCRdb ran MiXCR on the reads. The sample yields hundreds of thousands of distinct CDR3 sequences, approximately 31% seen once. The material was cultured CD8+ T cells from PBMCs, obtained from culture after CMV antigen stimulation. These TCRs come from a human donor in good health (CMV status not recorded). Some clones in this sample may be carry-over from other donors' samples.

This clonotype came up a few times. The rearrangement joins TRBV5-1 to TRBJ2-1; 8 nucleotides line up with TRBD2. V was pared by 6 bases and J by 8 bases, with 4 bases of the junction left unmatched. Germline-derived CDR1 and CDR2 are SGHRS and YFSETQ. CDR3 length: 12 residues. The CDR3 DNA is TGCGCCAGCACGGGGGGGGCCTATGAGCAGTTCTTC. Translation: CASTGGAYEQFF. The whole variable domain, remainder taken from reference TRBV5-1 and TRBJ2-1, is KAGVTQTPRYLIKTRGQQVTLSCSPISGHRSVSWYQQTPGQGLQFLFEYFSETQRNKGNFPGRFSGRQFSNSRSEMNVSTLELGDSALYLCASTGGAYEQFFGPGTRLTVL.

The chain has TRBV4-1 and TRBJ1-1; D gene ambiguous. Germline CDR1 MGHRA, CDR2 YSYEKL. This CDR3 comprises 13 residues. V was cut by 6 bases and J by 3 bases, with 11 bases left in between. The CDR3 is CASRSSGYTEAFF. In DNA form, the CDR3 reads TGCGCCAGCAGGTCAAGTGGGTACACTGAAGCTTTCTTT.

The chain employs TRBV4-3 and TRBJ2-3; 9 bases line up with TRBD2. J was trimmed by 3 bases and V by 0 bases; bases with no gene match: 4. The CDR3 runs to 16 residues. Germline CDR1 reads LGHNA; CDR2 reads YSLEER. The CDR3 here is CASSQDLAGRTDTQYF. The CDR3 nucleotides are TGCGCCAGCAGCCAAGATCTAGCGGGGAGGACAGATACGCAGTATTTT.

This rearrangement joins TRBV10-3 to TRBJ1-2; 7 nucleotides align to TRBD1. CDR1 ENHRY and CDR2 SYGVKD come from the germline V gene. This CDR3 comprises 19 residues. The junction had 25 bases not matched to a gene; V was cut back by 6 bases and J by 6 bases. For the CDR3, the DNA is TGTGCCATCAGGGAAATCCTCCGGGACAGAGGGCAAAAGTCGGATGGCTACACCTTC. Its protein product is CAIREILRDRGQKSDGYTF.

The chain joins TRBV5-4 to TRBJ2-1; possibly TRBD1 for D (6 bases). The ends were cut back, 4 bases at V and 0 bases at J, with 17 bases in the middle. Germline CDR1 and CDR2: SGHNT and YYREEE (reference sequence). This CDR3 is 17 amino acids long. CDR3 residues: CASSPGQRGLSYNEQFF. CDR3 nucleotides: TGTGCCAGCAGCCCCGGACAGAGGGGTCTCTCCTACAATGAGCAGTTCTTC. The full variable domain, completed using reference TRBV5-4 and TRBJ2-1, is ETGVTQSPTHLIKTRGQQVTLRCSSQSGHNTVSWYQQALGQGPQFIFQYYREEENGRGNFPPRFSGLQFPNYSSELNVNALELDDSALYLCASSPGQRGLSYNEQFFGPGTRLTVL.

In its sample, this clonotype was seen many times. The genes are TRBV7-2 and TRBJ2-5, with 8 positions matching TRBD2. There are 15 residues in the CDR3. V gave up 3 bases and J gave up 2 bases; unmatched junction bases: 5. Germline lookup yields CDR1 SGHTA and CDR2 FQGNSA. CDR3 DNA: TGTGCCAGCAGCTTGGTAGCGGGGAAACAAGAGACCCAGTACTTC. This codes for CASSLVAGKQETQYF.

Here the CDR3 reads CASSFLAYGADTQHF. CDR3 nucleotide sequence: TGTGCCAGCAGCTTTCTGGCCTACGGGGCAGATACGCAGCATTTT. This sequence joins TRBV7-6 and TRBJ2-3; D might be TRBD1 (5 bases). The end of the DNA fits TRBJ1-5 better, so the J call may be wrong. Germline V gene data show CDR1 as SGHVS and CDR2 as FNYEAQ. This CDR3 spans 15 amino acids.

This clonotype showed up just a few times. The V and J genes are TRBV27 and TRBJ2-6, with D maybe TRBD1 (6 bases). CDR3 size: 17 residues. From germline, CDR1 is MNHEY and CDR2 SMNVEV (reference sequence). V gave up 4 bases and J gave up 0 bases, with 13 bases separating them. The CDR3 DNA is TGTGCCAGCAGTTCCGGACAGATCCGCTCTGGGGCCAACGTCCTGACTTTC. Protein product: CASSSGQIRSGANVLTF.

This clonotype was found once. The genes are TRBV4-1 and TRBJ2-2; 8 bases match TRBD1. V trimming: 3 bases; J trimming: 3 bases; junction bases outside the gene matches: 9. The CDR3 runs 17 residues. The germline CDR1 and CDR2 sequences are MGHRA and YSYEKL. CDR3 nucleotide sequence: TGCGCCAGCAGCCAGGGGCCGGGACAGGCTTACACCGGGGAGCTGTTTTTT. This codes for CASSQGPGQAYTGELFF.

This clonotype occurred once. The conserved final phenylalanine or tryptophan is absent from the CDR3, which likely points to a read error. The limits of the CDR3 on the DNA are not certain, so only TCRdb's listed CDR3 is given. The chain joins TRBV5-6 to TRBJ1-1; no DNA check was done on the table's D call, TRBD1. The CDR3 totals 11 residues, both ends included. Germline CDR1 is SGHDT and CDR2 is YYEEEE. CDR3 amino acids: CASSVPGGQAL.

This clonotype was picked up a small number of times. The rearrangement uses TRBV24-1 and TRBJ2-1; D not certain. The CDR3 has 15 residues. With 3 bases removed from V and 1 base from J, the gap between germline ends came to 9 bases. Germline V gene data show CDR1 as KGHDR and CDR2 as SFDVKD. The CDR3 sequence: CATSDPRRSYNEQFF. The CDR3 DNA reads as TGTGCCACCAGTGATCCCCGGCGTTCCTACAATGAGCAGTTCTTC.

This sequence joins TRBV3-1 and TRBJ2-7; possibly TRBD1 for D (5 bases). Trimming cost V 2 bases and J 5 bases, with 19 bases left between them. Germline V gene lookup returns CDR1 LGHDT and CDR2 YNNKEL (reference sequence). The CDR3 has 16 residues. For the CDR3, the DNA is TGTGCCAGCAGCCAATGGCAGGACAACACCCTGGACGAGCAGTACTTC. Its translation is CASSQWQDNTLDEQYF.

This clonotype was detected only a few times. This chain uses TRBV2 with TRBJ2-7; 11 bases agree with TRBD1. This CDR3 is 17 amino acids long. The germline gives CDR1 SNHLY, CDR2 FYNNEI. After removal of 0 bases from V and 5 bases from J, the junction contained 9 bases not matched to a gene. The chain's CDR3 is CASSEARYGQGADEQYF. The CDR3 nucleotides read TGTGCCAGCAGTGAAGCGAGATATGGACAGGGGGCGGACGAGCAGTACTTC.

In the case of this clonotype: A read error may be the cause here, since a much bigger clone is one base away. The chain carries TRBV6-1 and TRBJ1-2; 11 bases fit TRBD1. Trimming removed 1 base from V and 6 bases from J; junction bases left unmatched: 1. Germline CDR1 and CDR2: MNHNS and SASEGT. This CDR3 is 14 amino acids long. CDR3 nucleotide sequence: TGTGCCAGCAGTGAAGGGACAGGGGGCCATGGCTACACCTTC. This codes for CASSEGTGGHGYTF.